This T cell receptor (beta chain) was retrieved from a study of blood T cell repertoires in COVID-19. At the level of the study: Samples representing acute and convalescent COVID-19 were sourced from the United States, Italy and Spain.

Repertoires were generated with immunoSEQ multiplex PCR, while TCRdb's copy carries only in-frame clones and drops some. Of 220,000 or so clones listed, 85% to 90% are singletons. Looked up from germline, CDR1 is SGHRS and CDR2 is YFSETQ. V dropped 4 bases and J dropped 9 bases, with 11 bases sitting between them. CDR3 size: 12 residues. V and J are TRBV5-1 and TRBJ1-5, with D uncertain. The receptor's source is a woman aged 45-65 years with COVID-19, enrolled during active disease. Specimen: peripheral blood. CDR3 sequence: CASSHTYVPQHF. The CDR3 DNA is TGCGCCAGCAGCCACACGTACGTGCCCCAGCATTTT. The full variable domain, its missing parts supplied by reference TRBV5-1 and TRBJ1-5, is KAGVTQTPRYLIKTRGQQVTLSCSPISGHRSVSWYQQTPGQGLQFLFEYFSETQRNKGNFPGRFSGRQFSNSRSEMNVSTLELGDSALYLCASSHTYVPQHFGDGTRLSIL.